Listed below are T cell receptor beta chains from one sample, sequenced in a study of shared clonotypes between healthy human individuals. The protocol was immunoSEQ multiplex PCR, while the TCRdb copy is restricted to in-frame clones and leaves out a portion. The table shows millions of clones, with 90% to 95% occurring only once. Sequencing was performed on naive CD8+ T cells from PBMCs. The source of these receptors is a young man in good health. Some clones in this sample may be carry-over from other donors' samples. The conserved cysteine and the conserved F or W are not part of the CDR3 here.

TRBV19	TRBJ2-2	ALRVAGELF
TRBV7-9	TRBJ1-2	ASMGAGLYGYT
TRBV28	TRBJ1-5	ASSSWGDSNQPQH
TRBV29-1	TRBJ1-1	SADPGQGWGTEAF
TRBV5-6	TRBJ1-1	ASSLDRGGTEAF
TRBV11-2	TRBJ1-1	ASSLILGTEAF
TRBV19	TRBJ2-3	ASSLRGSTDTQY
TRBV6-1	TRBJ2-7	ASRGRGTDPYEQY
TRBV13	TRBJ2-1	ASSLVAGGPNNEQF
TRBV4-2	TRBJ1-3	ASSQDLGRLSGNTIY
TRBV27	TRBJ2-7	ASSSRRSSYEQY
TRBV30	TRBJ2-2	AWTYALSGELF
TRBV28	TRBJ2-1	ASSITGLASNEQF
TRBV27	TRBJ2-1	ASSARVPDLPYNEQF
TRBV2	TRBJ1-2	ASSERGAVHYGYT
TRBV5-4	TRBJ2-7	ASSVGLAIYEQY
TRBV5-4	TRBJ2-7	ASSLAVSTGGYEQY
TRBV6-1	TRBJ1-2	ASSEADSLFYGYT
TRBV9	TRBJ1-1	ASSPTDTEAF
TRBV6-1	TRBJ2-7	ASSEARGYEQY
TRBV9	TRBJ1-4	ASSVEGTGTKLF
TRBV6-6	TRBJ2-7	ASRVRGGNYEQY
TRBV2	TRBJ1-1	ASSGTGMNTEAF
TRBV19	TRBJ2-5	ASSAPRTGLQETQY
TRBV5-6	TRBJ2-7	ASSLGSGSYEQY
TRBV7-9	TRBJ2-5	ASNHPETQY
TRBV7-6	TRBJ2-5	ASSPPTGGSLKTQY
TRBV7-9	TRBJ2-7	ASSSEDYEQY
TRBV14	TRBJ2-3	ASAGLLTDTQY
TRBV4-1	TRBJ1-1	ASSQDRRENTEAF
TRBV29-1	TRBJ1-3	SVGGSSGNTIY
TRBV7-9	TRBJ1-4	ASSRPGDEKLF
TRBV19	TRBJ1-3	ASSMFGSGNTIY
TRBV7-9	TRBJ2-3	ASSLPGPVADTQY
TRBV7-9	TRBJ2-2	ASSLTGPARWTGELF
TRBV2	TRBJ1-1	ASSEGTTEAF
TRBV7-9	TRBJ1-2	ASSLDRGGGYT